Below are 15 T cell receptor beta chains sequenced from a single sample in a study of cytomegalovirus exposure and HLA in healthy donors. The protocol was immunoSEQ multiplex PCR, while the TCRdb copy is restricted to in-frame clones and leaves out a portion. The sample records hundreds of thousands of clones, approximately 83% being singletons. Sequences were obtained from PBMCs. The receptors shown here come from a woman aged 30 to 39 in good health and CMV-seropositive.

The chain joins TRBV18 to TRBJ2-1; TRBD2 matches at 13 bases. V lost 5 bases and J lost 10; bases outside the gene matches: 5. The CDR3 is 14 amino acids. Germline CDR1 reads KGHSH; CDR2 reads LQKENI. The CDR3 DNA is TGTGCCAGCTCATCGGGACTAGCGGGACGGGAGCAGTTCTTC. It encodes CASSSGLAGREQFF. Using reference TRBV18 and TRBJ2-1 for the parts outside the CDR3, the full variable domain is NAGVMQNPRHLVRRRGQEARLRCSPMKGHSHVYWYRQLPEEGLKFMVYLQKENIIDESGMPKERFSAEFPKEGPSILRIQQVVRGDSAAYFCASSSGLAGREQFFGPGTRLTVL.

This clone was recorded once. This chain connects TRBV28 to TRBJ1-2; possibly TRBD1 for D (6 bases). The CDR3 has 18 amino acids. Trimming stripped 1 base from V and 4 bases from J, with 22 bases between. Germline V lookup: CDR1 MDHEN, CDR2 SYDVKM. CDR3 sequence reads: CASSLYKTGTPPSYGYTF. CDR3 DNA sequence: TGTGCCAGCAGTTTATATAAGACCGGGACACCTCCTTCCTATGGCTACACCTTC.

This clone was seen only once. The CDR3 DNA reads as TGTGCCAGCAGTGAAGAGGGGGGAGCGGGTTTTACTGAAGCTTTCTTT. It codes for CASSEEGGAGFTEAFF. The V gene is TRBV6-4, the J gene TRBJ1-1, with a possible D match to TRBD1 (6 bases). The CDR3 covers 16 residues. V lost 3 bases, J lost 5 bases, and 19 bases lay in between. Germline loops: CDR1 MRHNA, CDR2 SNTAGT.

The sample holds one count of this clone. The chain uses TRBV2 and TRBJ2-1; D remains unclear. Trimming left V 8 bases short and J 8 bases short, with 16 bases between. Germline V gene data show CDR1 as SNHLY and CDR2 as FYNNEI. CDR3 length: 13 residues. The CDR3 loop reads CASRASIGDEQFF. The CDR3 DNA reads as TGTGCCAGCCGCGCCAGTATTGGGGATGAGCAGTTCTTC. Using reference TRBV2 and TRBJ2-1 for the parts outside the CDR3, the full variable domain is EPEVTQTPSHQVTQMGQEVILRCVPISNHLYFYWYRQILGQKVEFLVSFYNNEISEKSEIFDDQFSVERPDGSNFTLKIRSTKLEDSAMYFCASRASIGDEQFFGPGTRLTVL.

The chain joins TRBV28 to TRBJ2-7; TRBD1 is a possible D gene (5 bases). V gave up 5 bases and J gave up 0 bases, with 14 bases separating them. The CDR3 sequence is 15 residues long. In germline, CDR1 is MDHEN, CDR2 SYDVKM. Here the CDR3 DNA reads TGTGCCAGCAGTCCCAAGCGTGACAGCTCCTACGAGCAGTACTTC. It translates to CASSPKRDSSYEQYF.

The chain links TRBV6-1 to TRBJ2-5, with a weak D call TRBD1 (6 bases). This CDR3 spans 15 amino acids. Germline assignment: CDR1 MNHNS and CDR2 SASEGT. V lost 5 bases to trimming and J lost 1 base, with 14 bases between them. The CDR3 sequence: CASSPGTTFQETQYF. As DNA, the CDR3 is TGTGCCAGCAGTCCCGGGACAACCTTCCAAGAGACCCAGTACTTC.

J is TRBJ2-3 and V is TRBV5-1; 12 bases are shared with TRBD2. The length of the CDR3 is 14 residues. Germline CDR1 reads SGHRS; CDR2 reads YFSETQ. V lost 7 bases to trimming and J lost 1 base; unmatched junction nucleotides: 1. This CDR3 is CASGLAGRTDTQYF. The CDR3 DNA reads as TGCGCCAGCGGACTAGCGGGACGCACAGATACGCAGTATTTT.

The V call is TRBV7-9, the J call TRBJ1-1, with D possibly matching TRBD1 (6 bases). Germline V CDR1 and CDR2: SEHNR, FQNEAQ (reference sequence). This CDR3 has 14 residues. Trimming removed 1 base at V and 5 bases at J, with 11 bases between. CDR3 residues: CASSLDRVRTEAFF. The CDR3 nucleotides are TGTGCCAGCAGCTTAGACAGGGTGCGGACTGAAGCTTTCTTT.

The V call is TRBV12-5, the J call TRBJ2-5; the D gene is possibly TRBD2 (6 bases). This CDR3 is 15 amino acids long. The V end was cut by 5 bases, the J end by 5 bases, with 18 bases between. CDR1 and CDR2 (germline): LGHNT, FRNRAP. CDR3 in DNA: TGTGCTAGTGGTCCACCGGGACTCGCGGGGGAGACCCAGTACTTC. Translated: CASGPPGLAGETQYF. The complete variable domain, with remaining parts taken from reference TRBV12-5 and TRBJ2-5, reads DARVTQTPRHKVTEMGQEVTMRCQPILGHNTVFWYRQTMMQGLELLAYFRNRAPLDDSGMPKDRFSAEMPDATLATLKIQPSEPRDSAVYFCASGPPGLAGETQYFGPGTRLLVL.

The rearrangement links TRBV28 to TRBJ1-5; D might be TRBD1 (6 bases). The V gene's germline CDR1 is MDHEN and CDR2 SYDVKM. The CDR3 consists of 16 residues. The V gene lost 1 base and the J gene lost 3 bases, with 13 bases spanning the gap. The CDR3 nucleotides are TGTGCCAGCAGTTTATTTACCGGGACATTCAATCAGCCCCAGCATTTT. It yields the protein CASSLFTGTFNQPQHF.

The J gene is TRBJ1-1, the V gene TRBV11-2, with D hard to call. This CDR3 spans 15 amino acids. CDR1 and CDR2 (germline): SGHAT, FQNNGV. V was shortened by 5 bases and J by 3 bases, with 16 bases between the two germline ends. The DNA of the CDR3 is TGTGCCAGCAGCCCCCGGACTTCTTGGGACACTGAAGCTTTCTTT. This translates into CASSPRTSWDTEAFF.

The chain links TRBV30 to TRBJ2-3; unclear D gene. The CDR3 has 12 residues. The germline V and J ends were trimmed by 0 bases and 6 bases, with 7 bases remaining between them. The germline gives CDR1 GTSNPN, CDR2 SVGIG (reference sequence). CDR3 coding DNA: TGTGCCTGGAGTGTTACGTTGGATACGCAGTATTTT. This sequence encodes CAWSVTLDTQYF.

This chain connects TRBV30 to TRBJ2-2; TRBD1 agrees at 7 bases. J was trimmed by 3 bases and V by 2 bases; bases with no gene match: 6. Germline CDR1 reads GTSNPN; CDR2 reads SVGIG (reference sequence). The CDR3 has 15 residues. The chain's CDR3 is CAWSLGQGDTGELFF. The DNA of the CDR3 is TGTGCCTGGAGTCTAGGGCAGGGGGACACCGGGGAGCTGTTTTTT.

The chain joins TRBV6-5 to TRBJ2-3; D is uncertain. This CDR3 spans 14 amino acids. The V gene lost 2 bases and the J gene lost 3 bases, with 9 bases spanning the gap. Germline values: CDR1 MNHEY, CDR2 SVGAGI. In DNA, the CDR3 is TGTGCCAGCAGTTACGGAGTTAGGACAGATACGCAGTATTTT. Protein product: CASSYGVRTDTQYF.

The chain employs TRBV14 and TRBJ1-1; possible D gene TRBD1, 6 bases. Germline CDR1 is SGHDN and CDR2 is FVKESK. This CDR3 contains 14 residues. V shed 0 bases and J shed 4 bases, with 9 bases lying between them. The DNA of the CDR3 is TGTGCCAGCAGCCAAGAGTGGGGGGCCACTGAAGCTTTCTTT. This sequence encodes CASSQEWGATEAFF.